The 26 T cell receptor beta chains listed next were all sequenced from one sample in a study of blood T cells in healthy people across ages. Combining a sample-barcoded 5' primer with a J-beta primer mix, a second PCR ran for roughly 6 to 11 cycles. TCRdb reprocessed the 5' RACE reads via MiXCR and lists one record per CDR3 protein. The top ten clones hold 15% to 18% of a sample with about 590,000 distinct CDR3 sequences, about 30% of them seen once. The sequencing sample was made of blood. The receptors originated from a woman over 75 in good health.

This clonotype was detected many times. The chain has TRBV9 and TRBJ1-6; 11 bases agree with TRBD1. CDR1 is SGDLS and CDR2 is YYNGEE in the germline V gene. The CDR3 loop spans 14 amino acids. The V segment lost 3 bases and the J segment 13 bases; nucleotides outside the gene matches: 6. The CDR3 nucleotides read TGTGCCAGCAGCGAGGGACAGGGGGGACTGCCCCTCCACTTT. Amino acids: CASSEGQGGLPLHF.

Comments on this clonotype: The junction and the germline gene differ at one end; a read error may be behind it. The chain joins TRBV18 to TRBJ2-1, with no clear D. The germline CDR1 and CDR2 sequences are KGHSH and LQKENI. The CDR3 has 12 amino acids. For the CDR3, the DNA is TGTGCCGGCTCACCACTTGGCGATGAGCAGTTCTTC. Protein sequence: CAGSPLGDEQFF.

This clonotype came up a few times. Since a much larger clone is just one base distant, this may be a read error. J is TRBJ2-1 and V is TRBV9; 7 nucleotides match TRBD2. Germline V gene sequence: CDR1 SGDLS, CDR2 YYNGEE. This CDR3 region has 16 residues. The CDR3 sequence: CASSVGGGDTYDEQFF. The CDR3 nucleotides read TGTGCCAGCAGCGTAGGTGGGGGGGATACCTACGATGAGCAGTTCTTC.

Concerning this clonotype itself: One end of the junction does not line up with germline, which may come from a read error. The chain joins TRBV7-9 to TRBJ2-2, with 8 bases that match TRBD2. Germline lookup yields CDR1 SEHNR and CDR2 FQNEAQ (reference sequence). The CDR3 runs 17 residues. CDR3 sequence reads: CASSLPAGADNTGDLFF. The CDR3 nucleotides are TGTGCCAGCAGCTTACCAGCGGGGGCCGACAACACCGGGGACCTGTTTTTT.

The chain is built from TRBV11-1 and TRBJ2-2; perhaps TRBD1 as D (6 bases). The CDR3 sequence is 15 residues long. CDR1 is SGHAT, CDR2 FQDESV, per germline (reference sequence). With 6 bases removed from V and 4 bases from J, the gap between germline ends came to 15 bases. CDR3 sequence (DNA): TGTGCCAGCAGTTTCGGGACACAAAGCACCGGGGAGCTGTTTTTT. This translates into CASSFGTQSTGELFF.

CDR3 protein: CASSVASGTPRNEQFF. CDR3 sequence (DNA): TGTGCCAGCAGCGTTGCCTCCGGGACCCCGAGGAATGAGCAGTTCTTC. The gene calls are TRBV9 and TRBJ2-1; D could derive from TRBD1 or TRBD2 (5 bases each). This CDR3 region has 16 residues. Germline lookup yields CDR1 SGDLS and CDR2 YYNGEE. Trimming took off 2 bases at V and 7 bases at J, with 19 bases between the two ends.

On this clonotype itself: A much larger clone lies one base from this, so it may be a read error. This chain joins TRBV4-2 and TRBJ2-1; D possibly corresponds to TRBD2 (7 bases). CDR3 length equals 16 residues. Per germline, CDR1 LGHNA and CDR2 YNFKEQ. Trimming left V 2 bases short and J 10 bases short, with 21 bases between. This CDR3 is CASSQSWGAGAYEQFF. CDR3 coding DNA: TGTGCCAGCAGCCAATCCTGGGGGGCGGGGGCCTACGAGCAGTTCTTC.

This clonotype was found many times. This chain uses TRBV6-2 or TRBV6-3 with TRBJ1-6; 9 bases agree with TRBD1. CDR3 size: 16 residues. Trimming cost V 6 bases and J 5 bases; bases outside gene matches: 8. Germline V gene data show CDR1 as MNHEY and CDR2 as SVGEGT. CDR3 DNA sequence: TGTGCCAGCAGGCCGAACAGGGGGCTGAATAATTCACCCCTCCACTTT. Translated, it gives CASRPNRGLNNSPLHF.

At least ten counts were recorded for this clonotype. The CDR3 here is CASSRSTRSEQYF. The CDR3, as DNA: TGTGCCAGCAGCCGCTCGACTAGATCCGAGCAGTACTTC. V and J are TRBV6-5 and TRBJ2-7; the D gene is possibly TRBD2 (6 bases). The CDR3 consists of 13 residues. Trimming left V 6 bases short and J 6 bases short, with 15 bases between. Per germline, CDR1 MNHEY and CDR2 SVGAGI.

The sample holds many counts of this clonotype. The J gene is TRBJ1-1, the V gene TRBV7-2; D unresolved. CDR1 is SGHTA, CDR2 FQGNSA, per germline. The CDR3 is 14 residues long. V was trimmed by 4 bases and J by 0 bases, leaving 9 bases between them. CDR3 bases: TGTGCCAGCAGCTCCCGACGGATGAACACTGAAGCTTTCTTT. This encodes CASSSRRMNTEAFF.

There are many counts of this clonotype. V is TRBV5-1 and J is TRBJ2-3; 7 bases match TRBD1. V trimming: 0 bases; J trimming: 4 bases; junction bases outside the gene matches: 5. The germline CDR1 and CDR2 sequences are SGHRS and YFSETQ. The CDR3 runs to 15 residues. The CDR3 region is CASSLGTGSPDTQYF. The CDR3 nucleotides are TGCGCCAGCAGCTTGGGGACAGGTTCTCCAGATACGCAGTATTTT. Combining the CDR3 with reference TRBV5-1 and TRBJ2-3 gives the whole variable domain KAGVTQTPRYLIKTRGQQVTLSCSPISGHRSVSWYQQTPGQGLQFLFEYFSETQRNKGNFPGRFSGRQFSNSRSEMNVSTLELGDSALYLCASSLGTGSPDTQYFGPGTRLTVL.

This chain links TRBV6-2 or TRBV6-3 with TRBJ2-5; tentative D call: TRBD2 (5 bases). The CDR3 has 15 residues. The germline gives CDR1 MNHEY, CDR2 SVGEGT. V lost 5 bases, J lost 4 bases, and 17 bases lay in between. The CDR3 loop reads CASSTRASEGETQYF. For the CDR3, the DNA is TGTGCCAGCAGTACCCGGGCCAGCGAGGGAGAGACCCAGTACTTC.

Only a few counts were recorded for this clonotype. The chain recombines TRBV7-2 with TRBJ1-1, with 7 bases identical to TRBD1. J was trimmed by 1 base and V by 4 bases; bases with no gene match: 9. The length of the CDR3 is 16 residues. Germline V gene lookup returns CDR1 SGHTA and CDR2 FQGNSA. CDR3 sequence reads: CASSSLDRVRNTEAFF. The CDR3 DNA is TGTGCCAGCAGCTCCTTAGACAGGGTAAGGAACACTGAAGCTTTCTTT.

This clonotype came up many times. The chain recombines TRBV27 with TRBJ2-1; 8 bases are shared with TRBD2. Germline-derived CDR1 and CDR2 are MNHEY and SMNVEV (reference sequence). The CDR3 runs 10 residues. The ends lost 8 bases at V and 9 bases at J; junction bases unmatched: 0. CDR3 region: CASRGGEQFF. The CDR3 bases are TGTGCCAGCCGGGGGGGTGAGCAGTTCTTC.

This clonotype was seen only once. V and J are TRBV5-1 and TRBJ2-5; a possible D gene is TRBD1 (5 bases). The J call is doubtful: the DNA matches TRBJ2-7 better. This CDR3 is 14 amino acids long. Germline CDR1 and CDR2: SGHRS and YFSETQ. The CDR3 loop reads CASSHTDSYYEQYF. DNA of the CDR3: TGCGCCAGCAGCCATACAGACAGTTACTACGAGCAGTACTTC.

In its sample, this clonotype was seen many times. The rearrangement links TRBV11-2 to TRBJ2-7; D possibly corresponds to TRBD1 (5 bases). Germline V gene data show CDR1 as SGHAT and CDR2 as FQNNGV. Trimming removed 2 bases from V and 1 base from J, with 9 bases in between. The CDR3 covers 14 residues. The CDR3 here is CASSLLRQSYEQYF. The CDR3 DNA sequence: TGTGCCAGCAGCTTATTGCGACAGTCCTACGAGCAGTACTTC. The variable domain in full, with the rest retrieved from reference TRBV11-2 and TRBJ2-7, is EAGVAQSPRYKIIEKRQSVAFWCNPISGHATLYWYQQILGQGPKLLIQFQNNGVVDDSQLPKDRFSAERLKGVDSTLKIQPAKLEDSAVYLCASSLLRQSYEQYFGPGTRLTVT.

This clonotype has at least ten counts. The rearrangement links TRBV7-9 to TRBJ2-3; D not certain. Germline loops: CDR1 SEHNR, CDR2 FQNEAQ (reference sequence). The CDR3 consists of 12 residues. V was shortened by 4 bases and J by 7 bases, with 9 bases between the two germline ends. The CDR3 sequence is CASSYQRNTQYF. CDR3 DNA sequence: TGTGCCAGCAGCTATCAAAGGAATACGCAGTATTTT.

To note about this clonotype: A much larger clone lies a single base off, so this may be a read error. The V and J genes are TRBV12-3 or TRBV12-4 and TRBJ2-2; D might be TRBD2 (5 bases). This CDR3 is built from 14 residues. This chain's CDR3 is CASSLDGNTRELFF. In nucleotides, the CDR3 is TGTGCCAGCAGTTTAGACGGGAACACCAGGGAGCTGTTTTTT.

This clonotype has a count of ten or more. The chain's CDR3 is CASSLGRLVPQYF. CDR3 bases: TGTGCCAGCAGCTTGGGGAGACTAGTACCGCAGTATTTT. This chain connects TRBV5-6 to TRBJ2-3; maybe TRBD2 (6 bases). The V gene lost 0 bases and the J gene lost 10 bases, with 12 bases spanning the gap. Germline V CDR1 and CDR2: SGHDT, YYEEEE. The CDR3 contains 13 residues.

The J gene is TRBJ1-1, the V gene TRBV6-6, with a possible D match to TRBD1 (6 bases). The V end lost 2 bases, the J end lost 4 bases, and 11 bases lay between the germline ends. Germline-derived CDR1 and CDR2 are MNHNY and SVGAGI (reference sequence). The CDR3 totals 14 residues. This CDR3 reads CASSYGGAGTEAFF. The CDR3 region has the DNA TGTGCCAGCAGTTACGGGGGCGCGGGCACTGAAGCTTTCTTT.

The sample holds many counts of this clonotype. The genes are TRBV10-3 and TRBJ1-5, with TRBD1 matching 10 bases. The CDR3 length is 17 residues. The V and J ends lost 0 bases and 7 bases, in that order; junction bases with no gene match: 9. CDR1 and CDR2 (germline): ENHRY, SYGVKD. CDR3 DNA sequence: TGTGCCATCAGTGAGTCCGTTGCGGGACAGGGGAGACAGCCCCAGCATTTT. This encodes CAISESVAGQGRQPQHF.

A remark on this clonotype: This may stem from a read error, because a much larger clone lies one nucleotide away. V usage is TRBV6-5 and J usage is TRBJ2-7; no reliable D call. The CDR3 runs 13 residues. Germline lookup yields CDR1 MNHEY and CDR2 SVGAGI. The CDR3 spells CASSYSTSCEQYF. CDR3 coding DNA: TGTGCCAGCAGTTACTCAACTTCCTGCGAGCAGTACTTC.

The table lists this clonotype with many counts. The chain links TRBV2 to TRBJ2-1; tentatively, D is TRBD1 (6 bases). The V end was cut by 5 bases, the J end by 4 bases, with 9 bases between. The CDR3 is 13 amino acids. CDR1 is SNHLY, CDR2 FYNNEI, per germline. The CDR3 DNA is TGTGCCAGCAGTAGGGGGATGTACAATGAGCAGTTCTTC. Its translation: CASSRGMYNEQFF.

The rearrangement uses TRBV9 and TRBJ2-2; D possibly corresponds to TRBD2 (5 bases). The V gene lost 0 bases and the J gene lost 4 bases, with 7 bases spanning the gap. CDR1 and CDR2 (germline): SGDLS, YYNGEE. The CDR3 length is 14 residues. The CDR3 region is CASSVGLATGELFF. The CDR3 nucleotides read TGTGCCAGCAGCGTAGGGCTAGCCACCGGGGAGCTGTTTTTT.

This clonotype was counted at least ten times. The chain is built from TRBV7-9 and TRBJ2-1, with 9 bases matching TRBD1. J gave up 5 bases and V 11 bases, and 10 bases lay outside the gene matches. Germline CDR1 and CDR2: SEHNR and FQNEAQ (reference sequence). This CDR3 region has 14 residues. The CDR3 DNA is TGTGCCGGCACCCCGGGACAGGGAAACAATGAGCAGTTCTTC. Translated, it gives CAGTPGQGNNEQFF.

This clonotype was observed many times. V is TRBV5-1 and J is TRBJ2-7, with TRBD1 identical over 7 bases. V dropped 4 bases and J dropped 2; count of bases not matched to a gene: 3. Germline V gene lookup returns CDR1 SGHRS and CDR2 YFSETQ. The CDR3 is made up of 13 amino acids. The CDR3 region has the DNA TGCGCCAGCAGCCAGGGACAGCCCTACGAGCAGTACTTC. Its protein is CASSQGQPYEQYF.